This TCR beta chain was captured in a study of blood T cell repertoires in COVID-19. Some clones are missing from TCRdb's copy, which holds only in-frame ones; the method was immunoSEQ multiplex PCR. The sample contains some 35,000 clones, 82% of which appear only once. The germline gives CDR1 ENHRY, CDR2 SYGVKD. This CDR3 region has 13 residues. The trim removed 7 bases at V and 7 bases at J, leaving 7 bases unmatched. This clone occurred a few times. Sequencing was performed on peripheral blood. The V call is TRBV10-3, the J call TRBJ1-2; TRBD1 matches at 9 bases. The clonotype comes from a man at least 80 years old with active or convalescent COVID-19. The DNA for the CDR3 is TGTGCCATCAAGGACAGGGGTGGGCTTGGCTACACCTTC. Protein: CAIKDRGGLGYTF.